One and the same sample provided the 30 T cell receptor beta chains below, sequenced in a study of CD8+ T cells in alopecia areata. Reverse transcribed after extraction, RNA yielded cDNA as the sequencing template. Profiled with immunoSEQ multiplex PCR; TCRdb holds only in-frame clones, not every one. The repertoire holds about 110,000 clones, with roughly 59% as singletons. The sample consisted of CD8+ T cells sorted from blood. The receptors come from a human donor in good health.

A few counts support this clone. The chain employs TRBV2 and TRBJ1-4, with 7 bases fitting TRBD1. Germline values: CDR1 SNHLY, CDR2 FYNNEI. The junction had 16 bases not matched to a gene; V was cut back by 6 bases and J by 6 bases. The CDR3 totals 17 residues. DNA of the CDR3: TGTGCCAGCAGGCAACACCCTACAGGGGCGGGCGATGAAAAACTGTTTTTT. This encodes CASRQHPTGAGDEKLFF.

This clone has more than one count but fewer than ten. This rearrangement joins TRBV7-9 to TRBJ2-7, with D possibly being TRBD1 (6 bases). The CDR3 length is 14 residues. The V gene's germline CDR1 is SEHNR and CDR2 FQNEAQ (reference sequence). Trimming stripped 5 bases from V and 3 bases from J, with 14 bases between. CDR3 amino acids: CASSRGQTNYEQYF. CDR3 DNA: TGTGCCAGCAGCCGCGGACAGACGAACTACGAGCAGTACTTC.

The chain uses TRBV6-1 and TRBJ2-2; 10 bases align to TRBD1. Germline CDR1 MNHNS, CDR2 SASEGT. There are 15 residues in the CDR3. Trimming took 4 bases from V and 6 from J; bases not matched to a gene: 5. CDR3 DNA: TGTGCCAGCAGTGCCCAGACAGGGGGCTCCGGGGAGCTGTTTTTT. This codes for CASSAQTGGSGELFF.

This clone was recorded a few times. CDR3 protein: CAISESDTGELFF. In DNA form, the CDR3 reads TGTGCCATCAGTGAGTCGGACACCGGGGAGCTGTTTTTT. The chain employs TRBV10-3 and TRBJ2-2; D is undetermined. Germline CDR1 is ENHRY and CDR2 is SYGVKD. V lost 0 bases and J 3 bases, leaving 2 bases between the germline ends. The CDR3 contains 13 residues.

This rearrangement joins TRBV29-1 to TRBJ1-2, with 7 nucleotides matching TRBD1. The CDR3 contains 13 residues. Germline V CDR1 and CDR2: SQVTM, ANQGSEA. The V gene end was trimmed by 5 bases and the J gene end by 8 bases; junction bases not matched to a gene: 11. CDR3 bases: TGCAGCGTTTGGCACAGGGGTTTTGGGGGCTACACCTTC. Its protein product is CSVWHRGFGGYTF.

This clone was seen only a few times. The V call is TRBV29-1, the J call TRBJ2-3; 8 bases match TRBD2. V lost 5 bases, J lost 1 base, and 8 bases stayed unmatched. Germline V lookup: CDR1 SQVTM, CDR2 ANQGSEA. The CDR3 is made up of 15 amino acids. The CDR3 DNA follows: TGCAGCGTTTCCGGGGGGGCCGTTGGCACAGATACGCAGTATTTT. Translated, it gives CSVSGGAVGTDTQYF.

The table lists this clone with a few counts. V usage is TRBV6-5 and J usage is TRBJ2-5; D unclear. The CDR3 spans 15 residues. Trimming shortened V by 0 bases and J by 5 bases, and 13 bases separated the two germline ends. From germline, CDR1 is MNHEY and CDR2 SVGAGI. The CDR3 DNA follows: TGTGCCAGCAGTTACTCAGGTGACCTCCGGGAGACCCAGTACTTC. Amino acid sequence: CASSYSGDLRETQYF.

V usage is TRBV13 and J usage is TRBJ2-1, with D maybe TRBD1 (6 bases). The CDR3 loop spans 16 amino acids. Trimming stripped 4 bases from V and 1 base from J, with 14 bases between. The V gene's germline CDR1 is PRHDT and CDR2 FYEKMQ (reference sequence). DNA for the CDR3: TGTGCCAGCAGCTCACGGACAGCTAGGTCCTACAATGAGCAGTTCTTC. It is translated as CASSSRTARSYNEQFF.

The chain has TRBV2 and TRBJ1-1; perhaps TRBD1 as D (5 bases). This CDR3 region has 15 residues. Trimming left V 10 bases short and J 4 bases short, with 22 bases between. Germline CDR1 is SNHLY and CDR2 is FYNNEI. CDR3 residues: CATTDEGPYSTEAFF. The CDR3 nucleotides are TGTGCCACCACTGACGAGGGGCCATACTCCACTGAAGCTTTCTTT.

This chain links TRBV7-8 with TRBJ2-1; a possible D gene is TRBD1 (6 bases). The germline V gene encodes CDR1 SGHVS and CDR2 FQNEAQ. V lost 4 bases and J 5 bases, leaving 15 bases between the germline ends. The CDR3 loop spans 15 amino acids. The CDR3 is CASSSYLDSDNEQFF. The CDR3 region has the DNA TGTGCCAGCAGCTCATACTTGGACAGTGACAATGAGCAGTTCTTC.

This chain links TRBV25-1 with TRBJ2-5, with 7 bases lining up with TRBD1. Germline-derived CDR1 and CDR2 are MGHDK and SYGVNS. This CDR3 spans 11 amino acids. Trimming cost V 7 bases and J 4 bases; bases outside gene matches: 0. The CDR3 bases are TGTGCCAGCACAGGGGGAGAGACCCAGTACTTC. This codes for CASTGGETQYF.

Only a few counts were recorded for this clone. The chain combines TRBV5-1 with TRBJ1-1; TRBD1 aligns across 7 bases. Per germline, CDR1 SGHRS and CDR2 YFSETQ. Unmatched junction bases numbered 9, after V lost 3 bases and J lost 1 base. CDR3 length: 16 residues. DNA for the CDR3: TGCGCCAGCAGCTCCTCACAGGGGAGCAAGAACACTGAAGCTTTCTTT. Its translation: CASSSSQGSKNTEAFF.

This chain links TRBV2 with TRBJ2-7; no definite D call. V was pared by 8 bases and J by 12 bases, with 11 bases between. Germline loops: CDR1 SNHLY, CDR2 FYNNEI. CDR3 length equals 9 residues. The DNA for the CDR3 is TGTGCCAGCGGCCCCCATCTGTACTTC. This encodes CASGPHLYF.

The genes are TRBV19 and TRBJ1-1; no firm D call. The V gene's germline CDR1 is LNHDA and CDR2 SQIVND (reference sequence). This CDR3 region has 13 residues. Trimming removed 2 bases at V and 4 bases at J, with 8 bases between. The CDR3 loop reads CASSIYSSTEAFF. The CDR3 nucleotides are TGTGCCAGTAGTATATACAGTTCCACTGAAGCTTTCTTT. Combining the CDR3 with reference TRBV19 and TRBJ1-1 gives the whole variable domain DGGITQSPKYLFRKEGQNVTLSCEQNLNHDAMYWYRQDPGQGLRLIYYSQIVNDFQKGDIAEGYSVSREKKESFPLTVTSAQKNPTAFYLCASSIYSSTEAFFGQGTRLTVV.

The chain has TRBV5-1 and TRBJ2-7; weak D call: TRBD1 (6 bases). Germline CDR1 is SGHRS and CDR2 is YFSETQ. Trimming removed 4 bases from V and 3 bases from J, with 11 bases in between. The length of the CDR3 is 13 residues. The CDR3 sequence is CASSAGDSYEQYF. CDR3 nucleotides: TGCGCCAGCAGCGCAGGGGATAGCTACGAGCAGTACTTC.

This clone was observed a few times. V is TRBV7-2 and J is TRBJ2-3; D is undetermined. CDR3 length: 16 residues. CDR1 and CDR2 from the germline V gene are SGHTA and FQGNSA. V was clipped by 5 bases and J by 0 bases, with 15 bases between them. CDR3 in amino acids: CASSPETYPSTDTQYF. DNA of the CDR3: TGTGCCAGCAGCCCGGAGACGTATCCTAGCACAGATACGCAGTATTTT.

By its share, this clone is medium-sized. CDR3 nucleotide sequence: TGTGCCAGCAGCTTAGCGGGACATACTCCTAACTATGGCTACACCTTC. It encodes CASSLAGHTPNYGYTF. This rearrangement joins TRBV7-9 to TRBJ1-2; D perhaps matches TRBD1 (6 bases). Trimming cost V 0 bases and J 0 bases, with 11 bases left between them. CDR1 is SEHNR, CDR2 FQNEAQ, per germline (reference sequence). The CDR3 has 16 residues. The full variable domain, rest sourced from reference TRBV7-9 and TRBJ1-2, is DTGVSQNPRHKITKRGQNVTFRCDPISEHNRLYWYRQTLGQGPEFLTYFQNEAQLEKSRLLSDRFSAERPKGSFSTLEIQRTEQGDSAMYLCASSLAGHTPNYGYTFGSGTRLTVV.

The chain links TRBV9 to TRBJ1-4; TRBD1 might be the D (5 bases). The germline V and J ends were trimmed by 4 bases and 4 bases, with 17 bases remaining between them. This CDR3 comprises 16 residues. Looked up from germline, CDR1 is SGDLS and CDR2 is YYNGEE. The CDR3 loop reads CASSIGEGNVNEKLFF. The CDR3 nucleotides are TGTGCCAGCAGCATAGGGGAAGGCAACGTTAATGAAAAACTGTTTTTT.

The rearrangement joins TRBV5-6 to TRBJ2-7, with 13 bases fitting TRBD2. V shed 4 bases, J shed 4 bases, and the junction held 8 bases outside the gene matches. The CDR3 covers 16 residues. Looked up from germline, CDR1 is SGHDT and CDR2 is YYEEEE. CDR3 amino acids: CASSDERLAGGYEQYF. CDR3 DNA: TGTGCCAGCAGCGACGAAAGACTAGCGGGGGGTTACGAGCAGTACTTC.

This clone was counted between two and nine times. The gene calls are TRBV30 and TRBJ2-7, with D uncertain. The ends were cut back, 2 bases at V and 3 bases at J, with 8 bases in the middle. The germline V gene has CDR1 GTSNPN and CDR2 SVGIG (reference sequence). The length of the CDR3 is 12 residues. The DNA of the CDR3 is TGTGCCTGGAGTCTAGGGAACTACGAGCAGTACTTC. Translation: CAWSLGNYEQYF. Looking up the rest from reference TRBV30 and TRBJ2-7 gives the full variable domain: SQTIHQWPATLVQPVGSPLSLECTVEGTSNPNLYWYRQAAGRGLQLLFYSVGIGQISSEVPQNLSASRPQDRQFILSSKKLLLSDSGFYLCAWSLGNYEQYFGPGTRLTVT.

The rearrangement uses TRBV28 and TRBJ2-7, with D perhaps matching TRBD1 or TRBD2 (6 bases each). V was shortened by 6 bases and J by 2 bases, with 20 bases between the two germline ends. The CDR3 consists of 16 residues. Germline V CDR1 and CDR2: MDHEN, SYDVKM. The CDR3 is CASSQWGAYLTYEQYF. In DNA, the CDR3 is TGTGCCAGCAGCCAGTGGGGGGCTTATCTCACCTACGAGCAGTACTTC. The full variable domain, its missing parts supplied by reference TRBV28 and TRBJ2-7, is DVKVTQSSRYLVKRTGEKVFLECVQDMDHENMFWYRQDPGLGLRLIYFSYDVKMKEKGDIPEGYSVSREKKERFSLILESASTNQTSMYLCASSQWGAYLTYEQYFGPGTRLTVT.

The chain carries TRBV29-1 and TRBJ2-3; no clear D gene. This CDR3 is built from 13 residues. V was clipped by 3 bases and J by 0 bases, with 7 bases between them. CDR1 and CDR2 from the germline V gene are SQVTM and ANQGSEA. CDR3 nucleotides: TGCAGCGTTGATTTAGATAGCACAGATACGCAGTATTTT. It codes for CSVDLDSTDTQYF.

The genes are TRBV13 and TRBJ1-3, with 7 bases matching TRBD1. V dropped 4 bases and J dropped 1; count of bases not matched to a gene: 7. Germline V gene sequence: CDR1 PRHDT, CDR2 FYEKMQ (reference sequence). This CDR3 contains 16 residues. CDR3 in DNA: TGTGCCAGCAGCTCTTGGGGCAGGGGGTCTGGAAACACCATATATTTT. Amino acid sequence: CASSSWGRGSGNTIYF.

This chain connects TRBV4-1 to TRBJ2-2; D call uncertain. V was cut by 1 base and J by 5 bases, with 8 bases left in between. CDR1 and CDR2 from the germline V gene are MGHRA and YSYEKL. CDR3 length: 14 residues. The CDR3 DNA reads TGCGCCAGCAGCCAAGGGGATTTTACCGGGGAGCTGTTTTTT. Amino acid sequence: CASSQGDFTGELFF.

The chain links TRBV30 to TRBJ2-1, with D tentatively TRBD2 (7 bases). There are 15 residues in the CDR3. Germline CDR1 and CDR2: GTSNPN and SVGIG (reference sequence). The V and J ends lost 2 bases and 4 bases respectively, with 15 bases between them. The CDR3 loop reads CAWSSEGEGYNEQFF. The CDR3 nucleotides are TGTGCCTGGAGTTCCGAGGGGGAGGGGTACAATGAGCAGTTCTTC.

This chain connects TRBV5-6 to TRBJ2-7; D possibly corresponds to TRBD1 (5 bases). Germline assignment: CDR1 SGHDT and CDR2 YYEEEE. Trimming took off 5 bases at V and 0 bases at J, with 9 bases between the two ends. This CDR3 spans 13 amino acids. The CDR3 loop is CASSRQTSYEQYF. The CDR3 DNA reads TGTGCCAGCAGTAGACAGACCTCCTACGAGCAGTACTTC.

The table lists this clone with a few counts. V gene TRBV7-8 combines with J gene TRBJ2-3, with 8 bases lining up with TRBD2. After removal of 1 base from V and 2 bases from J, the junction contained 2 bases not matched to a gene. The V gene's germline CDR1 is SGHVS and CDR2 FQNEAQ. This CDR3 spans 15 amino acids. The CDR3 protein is CASSLEGLVTDTQYF. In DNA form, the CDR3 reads TGTGCCAGCAGCTTAGAGGGACTAGTCACAGATACGCAGTATTTT.

The CDR3 DNA follows: TGTGCCAGCAGCCAAGATCGATGGGTCGGCTACACCTTC. Amino acids: CASSQDRWVGYTF. The chain employs TRBV4-2 and TRBJ1-2; D remains ambiguous. V was trimmed by 0 bases and J by 8 bases, leaving 10 bases between them. This CDR3 has 13 residues. The germline CDR1 and CDR2 sequences are LGHNA and YNFKEQ.

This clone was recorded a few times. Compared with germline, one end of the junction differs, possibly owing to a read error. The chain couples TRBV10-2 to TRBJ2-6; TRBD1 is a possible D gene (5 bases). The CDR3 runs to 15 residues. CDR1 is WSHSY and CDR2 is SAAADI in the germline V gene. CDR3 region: CASSPTDSGANVLTF. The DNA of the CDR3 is TGTGCCAGCAGTCCGACAGATTCTGGGGCCAACGTCCTGACTTTC.

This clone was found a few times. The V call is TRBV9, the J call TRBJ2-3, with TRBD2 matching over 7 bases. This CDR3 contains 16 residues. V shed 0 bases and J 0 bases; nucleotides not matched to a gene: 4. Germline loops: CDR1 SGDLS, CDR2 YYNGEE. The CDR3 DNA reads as TGTGCCAGCAGCGTAGCGGCGGGGGTTAGCACAGATACGCAGTATTTT. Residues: CASSVAAGVSTDTQYF. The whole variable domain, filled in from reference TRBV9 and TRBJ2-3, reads DSGVTQTPKHLITATGQRVTLRCSPRSGDLSVYWYQQSLDQGLQFLIQYYNGEERAKGNILERFSAQQFPDLHSELNLSSLELGDSALYFCASSVAAGVSTDTQYFGPGTRLTVL.